The rows below give T cell receptor beta chains drawn from one sample of a study of early T cells in non-severe SARS-CoV-2 infection. TCRdb reanalysed the 5' RACE reads using MiXCR and keeps one entry per CDR3 protein. The data hold some 87,000 distinct CDR3 sequences, with about an eighth observed a single time. The sample taken for sequencing was whole blood. The receptor source for this set is an adult who was a healthcare worker with PCR-confirmed SARS-CoV-2 infection or an uninfected control (not recorded which). The CDR3 runs from the conserved cysteine through the conserved F or W. The D gene is left open where the match is weak. Clone size is stated in some rows and not others, as once, few, many or a class when expanded.

v_call: TRBV10-3
j_call: TRBJ2-3
clone_size: NA
d_call: TRBD2
cdr3_nt: TGTGCCATCGCCAGCGGGAGTGACGCAACAGATACGCAGTATTTT
cdr3_aa: CAIASGSDATDTQYF

v_call: TRBV5-1
j_call: TRBJ2-2
clone_size: many
d_call: TRBD2
cdr3_nt: TGCGCCAGCAGCACGGGGGGGCCGAACACCGGGGAGCTGTTTTTT
cdr3_aa: CASSTGGPNTGELFF

v_call: TRBV5-1
j_call: TRBJ2-7
clone_size: NA
d_call: TRBD2
cdr3_nt: TGCGCCAGCAGCTTAACTAGCGGGAGTGCACTGCCGGACGAGCAGTACTTC
cdr3_aa: CASSLTSGSALPDEQYF

v_call: TRBV28
j_call: TRBJ1-5
clone_size: NA
d_call: NA
cdr3_nt: TGTGCCAGCAGCCCCAATCGGGATCAGCCCCAGCATTTT
cdr3_aa: CASSPNRDQPQHF

v_call: TRBV19
j_call: TRBJ2-7
clone_size: many
d_call: NA
cdr3_nt: TGTGCCAGTAGTATAGATCTGAGGACTTACGAGCAGTACTTC
cdr3_aa: CASSIDLRTYEQYF

v_call: TRBV7-9
j_call: TRBJ2-3
clone_size: NA
d_call: NA
cdr3_nt: TGTGCCAGCAGCACCCCCGGTGAAGATACGCAGTATTTT
cdr3_aa: CASSTPGEDTQYF

v_call: TRBV20-1
j_call: TRBJ2-2
clone_size: many
d_call: NA
cdr3_nt: TGCAGTGCCCGCACTCTGGACGGAATGAACACCGGGGAGCTGTTTTTT
cdr3_aa: CSARTLDGMNTGELFF

v_call: TRBV29-1
j_call: TRBJ1-2
clone_size: few
d_call: TRBD1
cdr3_nt: TGCAGCGTGGATACAGGGGGCGACGGCTATGGCTACACCTTC
cdr3_aa: CSVDTGGDGYGYTF

v_call: TRBV29-1
j_call: TRBJ2-3
clone_size: few
d_call: TRBD2
cdr3_nt: TGCAGCGTGGTACTAGCGGGAGGGGGCACAGATACGCAGTATTTT
cdr3_aa: CSVVLAGGGTDTQYF

v_call: TRBV21-1
j_call: TRBJ2-7
clone_size: NA
d_call: NA
cdr3_nt: TGTGCCAGCAGCAAGAGTAGCAAATCCTACGAGCAGTACTTC
cdr3_aa: CASSKSSKSYEQYF

v_call: TRBV9
j_call: TRBJ1-2
clone_size: few
d_call: TRBD1
cdr3_nt: TGTGCCAGCAGCGGTAGCCCTGACAGGGGGTATGGCTACACCTTC
cdr3_aa: CASSGSPDRGYGYTF

v_call: TRBV5-8
j_call: TRBJ1-3
clone_size: NA
d_call: NA
cdr3_nt: TGTGCCAGCCTCCGAAACACCATATATTTT
cdr3_aa: CASLRNTIYF